The 29 T cell receptor beta chains presented below share a single source sample, sequenced in a study of T-cell reconstitution after alpha-beta-depleted transplantation in children. Preparation of the TCRbeta library involved a method that used unique molecular identifiers. TCRdb independently ran MiXCR on the PCR reads; one entry per CDR3 protein. The sample has some 120,000 distinct CDR3 sequences, approximately 22% seen once. The sequencing here drew on PBMCs, mostly from graft donor cells, taken 180 days after TCRalphabeta/CD19-depleted stem cell transplant. The receptor source for this set is a male patient between 2 and 15 years old who had a stem cell transplant for chronic granulomatous disease, so the T cells may come from the graft donor.

The rearrangement links TRBV12-3 or TRBV12-4 to TRBJ2-5, with D unresolved. The CDR3 sequence is 13 residues long. Deletions cut 6 bases from V and 2 bases from J, with 10 bases between. This chain's CDR3 is CASRLTKQETQYF. CDR3 nucleotide sequence: TGTGCCAGCAGACTGACAAAGCAAGAGACCCAGTACTTC.

A few counts support this clonotype. The CDR3 reads CASSLRGRRSLYEQYF. In DNA, the CDR3 is TGTGCCAGCAGTTTACGTGGGAGACGGAGCCTCTACGAGCAGTACTTC. This sequence joins TRBV12-3 or TRBV12-4 and TRBJ2-7; maybe TRBD2 (5 bases). The CDR3 sequence is 16 residues long. The V and J ends lost 2 bases and 3 bases respectively, with 17 bases between them.

The chain is built from TRBV20-1 and TRBJ1-1, with D possibly TRBD1 on 6 matching bases. The V gene's germline CDR1 is DFQATT and CDR2 SNEGSKA (reference sequence). Trimming removed 2 bases from V and 0 bases from J, with 16 bases in between. The CDR3 runs to 16 residues. The CDR3 spells CSARIPIEGVNTEAFF. The DNA of the CDR3 is TGCAGTGCTAGAATCCCCATCGAGGGGGTGAACACTGAAGCTTTCTTT.

The rearrangement uses TRBV7-6 and TRBJ2-1, with D tentatively TRBD2 (6 bases). The CDR3 spans 16 residues. Trimming cost V 5 bases and J 3 bases, with 17 bases left between them. Germline assignment: CDR1 SGHVS and CDR2 FNYEAQ. The CDR3, as DNA: TGTGCCAGCAGCACAGACCGTAGCGGCTTCTACAATGAGCAGTTCTTC. Translating gives CASSTDRSGFYNEQFF.

This clonotype was found a few times. The V gene is TRBV5-1, the J gene TRBJ2-5; 7 bases align to TRBD1. The junction had 3 bases not matched to a gene; V was cut back by 4 bases and J by 0 bases. The CDR3 runs 14 residues. The V gene's germline CDR1 is SGHRS and CDR2 YFSETQ. CDR3 loop: CASSRGTDQETQYF. The CDR3 coding sequence is TGCGCCAGCAGCAGAGGGACAGACCAAGAGACCCAGTACTTC.

This clonotype was recorded at least ten times. V and J are TRBV4-2 and TRBJ2-1; a possible D gene is TRBD2 (5 bases). The germline V gene has CDR1 LGHNA and CDR2 YNFKEQ. Trimming took off 0 bases at V and 15 bases at J, with 12 bases between the two ends. The CDR3 runs 12 residues. The CDR3 DNA sequence: TGTGCCAGCAGCCAAGACCGGGATAGGGTGTTCTTC. Encoded protein: CASSQDRDRVFF.

This chain links TRBV20-1 with TRBJ2-1, with D possibly TRBD2 on 6 matching bases. V lost 3 bases and J 9 bases, leaving 6 bases between the germline ends. This CDR3 comprises 10 residues. Germline V lookup: CDR1 DFQATT, CDR2 SNEGSKA (reference sequence). This CDR3 is CSARGGEQFF. The CDR3 DNA sequence: TGCAGTGCTAGGGGGGGTGAGCAGTTCTTC.

This clonotype has ten or more counts. This rearrangement joins TRBV28 to TRBJ1-4; 7 bases agree with TRBD1. CDR1 and CDR2 (germline): MDHEN, SYDVKM. This CDR3 is 14 amino acids long. The V segment lost 5 bases and the J segment 5 bases; nucleotides outside the gene matches: 5. This CDR3 reads CASSPTGENEKLFF. The DNA of the CDR3 is TGTGCCAGCAGTCCAACAGGGGAGAATGAAAAACTGTTTTTT. Based on the CDR3 plus reference TRBV28 and TRBJ1-4, the full variable domain is DVKVTQSSRYLVKRTGEKVFLECVQDMDHENMFWYRQDPGLGLRLIYFSYDVKMKEKGDIPEGYSVSREKKERFSLILESASTNQTSMYLCASSPTGENEKLFFGSGTQLSVL.

The V call is TRBV7-6, the J call TRBJ2-1; 12 nucleotides align to TRBD2. Germline CDR1 is SGHVS and CDR2 is FNYEAQ. CDR3 length equals 16 residues. Trimming at V came to 1 base and at J to 9 bases, leaving 7 bases not matched to a gene. This CDR3 is CASSLVPSGGAFEQFF. Written as DNA, the CDR3 is TGTGCCAGCAGCTTAGTGCCTAGCGGGGGGGCCTTTGAGCAGTTCTTC.

This clonotype was counted many times. V is TRBV12-3 or TRBV12-4 and J is TRBJ2-1; no reliable D call. The germline V and J ends were trimmed by 10 bases and 0 bases, with 7 bases remaining between them. CDR3 length: 12 residues. CDR3 in DNA: TGTGCCACCGCGAGCTCCTACAATGAGCAGTTCTTC. This encodes CATASSYNEQFF.

The chain carries TRBV15 and TRBJ2-2; D call uncertain. Germline-derived CDR1 and CDR2 are LNHNV and YYDKDF (reference sequence). The CDR3 is 14 amino acids. The V and J ends lost 1 base and 4 bases respectively, with 7 bases between them. The CDR3 loop is CATSRVSGTGELFF. DNA of the CDR3: TGTGCCACCAGCAGAGTCTCGGGCACCGGGGAGCTGTTTTTT.

A word on this clonotype: At one end the junction does not follow the germline gene, possibly because of a read error. The chain uses TRBV20-1 and TRBJ2-1; possible D gene TRBD2, 6 bases. Germline CDR1 is DFQATT and CDR2 is SNEGSKA (reference sequence). The CDR3 runs to 19 residues. CDR3 sequence (DNA): TGCAGGGCTAGAGATTATTTATCTCCGCGGGATCCCTCCTACAATGAGCAGTTCTTC. Translated, it gives CRARDYLSPRDPSYNEQFF.

The chain combines TRBV12-3 or TRBV12-4 with TRBJ1-2; unclear D gene. V lost 5 bases and J 5 bases, leaving 9 bases between the germline ends. The length of the CDR3 is 12 residues. In nucleotides, the CDR3 is TGTGCCAGCAGTCAAGAGGGTTATGGCTACACCTTC. Its translation is CASSQEGYGYTF.

This clonotype was recorded many times. The chain joins TRBV20-1 to TRBJ1-5; no clear D. Germline CDR1 and CDR2: DFQATT and SNEGSKA (reference sequence). This CDR3 region has 14 residues. V lost 1 base to trimming and J lost 2 bases, with 9 bases between them. CDR3 coding DNA: TGCAGTGCTAGAGGTCCTGGAGGCAATCAGCCCCAGCATTTT. Amino acid sequence: CSARGPGGNQPQHF.

V gene TRBV7-7 combines with J gene TRBJ2-1, with no clear D. Germline V gene lookup returns CDR1 SSHAT and CDR2 FNYEAQ (reference sequence). The CDR3 is 14 residues long. V was shortened by 2 bases and J by 5 bases, with 10 bases between the two germline ends. CDR3 in DNA: TGTGCCAGCAGCTTAAATACCGACGACAATGAGCAGTTCTTC. Translated: CASSLNTDDNEQFF.

This clonotype was observed a handful of times. The rearrangement uses TRBV20-1 and TRBJ2-5; D is possibly TRBD1 or TRBD2 (5 bases each). CDR1 and CDR2 (germline): DFQATT, SNEGSKA (reference sequence). The length of the CDR3 is 13 residues. Trimming took off 5 bases at V and 1 base at J, with 11 bases between the two ends. The CDR3 protein is CSARRDGQETQYF. The CDR3 nucleotides read TGCAGTGCTCGCCGGGACGGCCAAGAGACCCAGTACTTC.

Ten or more counts support this clonotype. The chain is built from TRBV3-1 and TRBJ2-2, with TRBD2 matching over 11 bases. Unmatched junction bases numbered 15, after V lost 0 bases and J lost 6 bases. The V gene's germline CDR1 is LGHDT and CDR2 YNNKEL (reference sequence). The length of the CDR3 is 20 residues. The CDR3 DNA is TGTGCCAGCAGCCAAGATTTGAGCGTTATACTAGCGGGGGTATCCGGGGAGCTGTTTTTT. Translating gives CASSQDLSVILAGVSGELFF. Drawing the rest from reference TRBV3-1 and TRBJ2-2, the complete variable domain is DTAVSQTPKYLVTQMGNDKSIKCEQNLGHDTMYWYKQDSKKFLKIMFSYNNKELIINETVPNRFSPKSPDKAHLNLHINSLELGDSAVYFCASSQDLSVILAGVSGELFFGEGSRLTVL.

The CDR3 loop reads CSARGALAGGLSTDTQYF. The CDR3 DNA is TGCAGTGCTAGAGGTGCCCTAGCGGGGGGACTCAGCACAGATACGCAGTATTTT. The chain employs TRBV20-1 and TRBJ2-3; 11 bases align to TRBD2. There are 18 residues in the CDR3. Germline V gene lookup returns CDR1 DFQATT and CDR2 SNEGSKA (reference sequence). The J segment lost 0 bases and the V segment lost 1 base, leaving 9 bases of the junction unmatched.

In its sample, this clonotype was seen a few times. The chain joins TRBV18 to TRBJ2-1; D is unresolved. The CDR3 sequence is 13 residues long. The germline CDR1 and CDR2 sequences are KGHSH and LQKENI. The V gene lost 2 bases and the J gene lost 8 bases, with 10 bases spanning the gap. CDR3 loop: CASSPRAGYEQFF. Here the CDR3 DNA reads TGTGCCAGCTCACCAAGGGCCGGCTATGAGCAGTTCTTC.

This clonotype was recorded at least ten times. This chain joins TRBV12-3 or TRBV12-4 and TRBJ2-6; either TRBD1 or TRBD2 may supply D (6 bases each). CDR3 length equals 18 residues. The V end was cut by 5 bases, the J end by 0 bases, with 17 bases between. CDR3 residues: CASSPGWGASSGANVLTF. The CDR3 DNA sequence: TGTGCCAGCAGTCCCGGGTGGGGGGCCAGCTCTGGGGCCAACGTCCTGACTTTC.

This clonotype was found many times. The chain is built from TRBV10-3 and TRBJ2-7; D might be TRBD1 (5 bases). Trimming took 4 bases from V and 4 from J, leaving 8 bases between them. The CDR3 length is 12 residues. Germline V gives CDR1 ENHRY, CDR2 SYGVKD. Here the CDR3 reads CAISGQGYEQYF. The CDR3 DNA reads TGTGCCATCAGTGGTCAGGGTTACGAGCAGTACTTC.

The chain recombines TRBV27 with TRBJ2-1; 11 bases are shared with TRBD2. This CDR3 contains 13 residues. V gave up 6 bases and J gave up 6 bases; unmatched junction bases: 1. The germline gives CDR1 MNHEY, CDR2 SMNVEV (reference sequence). This chain's CDR3 is CASRLAGVNEQFF. The DNA of the CDR3 is TGTGCCAGCAGACTAGCGGGAGTCAATGAGCAGTTCTTC.

This chain connects TRBV20-1 to TRBJ1-2, with no clear D. Per the germline V gene, CDR1 is DFQATT and CDR2 is SNEGSKA (reference sequence). This CDR3 has 13 amino acids. Trimming removed 3 bases from V and 1 base from J, with 9 bases in between. The chain's CDR3 is CSASKGNNYGYTF. In DNA, the CDR3 is TGCAGTGCTAGTAAAGGGAATAACTATGGCTACACCTTC.

This clonotype was seen many times. The chain employs TRBV27 and TRBJ2-1; 8 bases align to TRBD2. V shed 7 bases and J 4 bases; nucleotides not matched to a gene: 9. The CDR3 runs to 15 residues. Looked up from germline, CDR1 is MNHEY and CDR2 is SMNVEV (reference sequence). CDR3 residues: CASTQGLEGYNEQFF. CDR3 sequence (DNA): TGTGCCAGCACCCAGGGACTAGAAGGATACAATGAGCAGTTCTTC.

The V gene is TRBV12-3 or TRBV12-4, the J gene TRBJ1-5, with 9 bases identical to TRBD1. The V segment lost 1 base and the J segment 2 bases; nucleotides outside the gene matches: 6. The CDR3 has 17 residues. CDR3 residues: CASSLVVGQGGNQPQHF. In DNA, the CDR3 is TGTGCCAGCAGTTTAGTGGTGGGACAGGGTGGCAATCAGCCCCAGCATTTT.

The sample holds many counts of this clonotype. The CDR3 DNA reads as TGTGCCAGCAGTTTAAGGGGCACAGATACGCAGTATTTT. Translated: CASSLRGTDTQYF. The gene calls are TRBV12-3 or TRBV12-4 and TRBJ2-3; D is uncertain. V gave up 2 bases and J gave up 1 base, with 4 bases separating them. This CDR3 has 13 amino acids.

This chain links TRBV7-9 with TRBJ1-1; D gene ambiguous. The CDR3 spans 8 residues. Germline V gene lookup returns CDR1 SEHNR and CDR2 FQNEAQ (reference sequence). Trimming took 10 bases from V and 7 from J, leaving 4 bases between them. CDR3 in DNA: TGTGCCACTAGTGAAGCTTTCTTT. Amino acids: CATSEAFF.

The table lists this clonotype with a few counts. The chain joins TRBV12-3 or TRBV12-4 to TRBJ2-7; D is unclear. The germline V and J ends were trimmed by 5 bases and 2 bases, with 13 bases remaining between them. CDR3 length: 14 amino acids. The CDR3 loop is CASSARGGPYEQYF. CDR3 nucleotides: TGTGCCAGCAGTGCCCGCGGCGGTCCCTACGAGCAGTACTTC.

This clonotype appeared many times. The rearrangement links TRBV29-1 to TRBJ1-3; D gene ambiguous. The germline CDR1 and CDR2 sequences are SQVTM and ANQGSEA. The CDR3 runs 11 residues. Trimming took 5 bases from V and 0 from J, leaving 2 bases between them. This CDR3 reads CSVYSGNTIYF. CDR3 sequence (DNA): TGCAGCGTTTACTCTGGAAACACCATATATTTT.